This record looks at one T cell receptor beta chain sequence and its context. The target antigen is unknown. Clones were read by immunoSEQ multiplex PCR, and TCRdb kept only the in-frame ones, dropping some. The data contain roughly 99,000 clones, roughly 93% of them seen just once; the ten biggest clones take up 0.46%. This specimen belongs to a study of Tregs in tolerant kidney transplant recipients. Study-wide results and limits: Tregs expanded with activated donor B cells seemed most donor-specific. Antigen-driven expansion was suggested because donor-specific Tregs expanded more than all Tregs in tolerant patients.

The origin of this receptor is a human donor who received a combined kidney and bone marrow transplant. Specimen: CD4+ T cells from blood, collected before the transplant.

The CDR3 protein is CASSDTRGADEKLFF. The CDR3 coding sequence is TGTGCCAGCAGTGACACACGGGGTGCGGATGAAAAACTGTTTTTT. The chain carries TRBV25-1 and TRBJ1-4; D uncertain. There are 15 residues in the CDR3. V gave up 3 bases and J gave up 6 bases, with 14 bases separating them. Germline V gene lookup returns CDR1 MGHDK and CDR2 SYGVNS.